The next 26 T cell receptor beta chains were all read from a single sample in a study of blood T cell repertoires in COVID-19. Method: immunoSEQ multiplex PCR; TCRdb's copy keeps in-frame clones and lacks some. The data hold roughly 82,000 clones, with 83% observed a single time. The specimen sequenced was peripheral blood. The source of these receptors is a woman aged 55-75 years with acute or convalescent COVID-19.

The V gene is TRBV11-2, the J gene TRBJ2-3; 9 bases agree with TRBD1. The CDR3 covers 16 residues. Trimming removed 5 bases from V and 6 bases from J; junction bases left unmatched: 12. Germline V gene lookup returns CDR1 SGHAT and CDR2 FQNNGV. As DNA, the CDR3 is TGTGCCAGCAGCCGTAATACAGGGGGCCTAGCGGATACGCAGTATTTT. Translated, it gives CASSRNTGGLADTQYF. Filled out from reference TRBV11-2 and TRBJ2-3, the complete variable domain reads EAGVAQSPRYKIIEKRQSVAFWCNPISGHATLYWYQQILGQGPKLLIQFQNNGVVDDSQLPKDRFSAERLKGVDSTLKIQPAKLEDSAVYLCASSRNTGGLADTQYFGPGTRLTVL.

The chain couples TRBV6-1 to TRBJ1-1; maybe TRBD1 (6 bases). The CDR3 runs to 14 residues. Per the germline V gene, CDR1 is MNHNS and CDR2 is SASEGT. V lost 6 bases to trimming and J lost 0 bases, with 11 bases between them. CDR3 in DNA: TGTGCCAGCAGCACAGGGTCCATGAACACTGAAGCTTTCTTT. This gives the protein CASSTGSMNTEAFF.

The V gene is TRBV28, the J gene TRBJ2-7; no firm D call. Between the trimmed V and J ends, which lost 3 bases and 3 bases, there was a span of 12 bases. Germline V gives CDR1 MDHEN, CDR2 SYDVKM. CDR3 length: 14 residues. The CDR3 DNA is TGTGCCAGCAGTTTGCTGGAGACGGTCTACGAGCAGTACTTC. Protein: CASSLLETVYEQYF.

The chain combines TRBV19 with TRBJ1-5; 8 bases line up with TRBD1. Germline V gives CDR1 LNHDA, CDR2 SQIVND (reference sequence). CDR3 size: 14 residues. V was clipped by 6 bases and J by 7 bases; unmatched bases: 8. CDR3 residues: CASRQQGVEQPQHF. In DNA form, the CDR3 reads TGTGCCAGTAGACAACAGGGGGTGGAACAGCCCCAGCATTTT.

This clone appeared a few times. The V gene is TRBV12-5, the J gene TRBJ1-5, with D possibly TRBD1 on 6 matching bases. This CDR3 comprises 12 residues. The ends were cut back, 7 bases at V and 4 bases at J, with 8 bases in the middle. Germline loops: CDR1 LGHNT, CDR2 FRNRAP. CDR3 protein: CASADRNQPQHF. Here the CDR3 DNA reads TGTGCTAGTGCGGACAGAAATCAGCCCCAGCATTTT.

The chain couples TRBV11-3 to TRBJ1-1, with 8 bases fitting TRBD1. Germline assignment: CDR1 SGHNT and CDR2 YENEEA. The junction had 3 bases not matched to a gene; V was cut back by 3 bases and J by 6 bases. The CDR3 covers 13 residues. CDR3 nucleotide sequence: TGTGCCAGCAGCTTCGGGGGACAGGCTGAAGCTTTCTTT. It encodes CASSFGGQAEAFF.

This chain links TRBV6-2 or TRBV6-3 with TRBJ2-3, with 9 bases that match TRBD2. Germline lookup yields CDR1 MNHEY and CDR2 SVGEGT. The CDR3 sequence is 16 residues long. V lost 2 bases and J lost 7; bases outside the gene matches: 10. The CDR3 DNA reads as TGTGCCAGCAGTTACGCGACCGGGACTAGCCGAAATACGCAGTATTTT. It encodes CASSYATGTSRNTQYF.

This chain joins TRBV3-1 (or the pseudogene TRBV3-2) and TRBJ1-1; D ambiguous. V lost 5 bases and J lost 8, with 12 bases in between. The length of the CDR3 is 12 residues. Looked up from germline, CDR1 is LGHDT and CDR2 is YNNKEL (reference sequence). DNA of the CDR3: TGTGCCAGCAGCGATGAGGTGGCAGAAGCTTTCTTT. It codes for CASSDEVAEAFF.

The chain links TRBV5-8 to TRBJ2-7, with 7 bases lining up with TRBD1. Germline V gene sequence: CDR1 SGHTS, CDR2 YDEGEE. The V gene end was trimmed by 0 bases and the J gene end by 4 bases; junction bases not matched to a gene: 7. This CDR3 region has 15 residues. The CDR3 loop is CASSLADRVQYEQYF. The CDR3 bases are TGTGCCAGCAGCTTGGCCGACAGGGTCCAGTACGAGCAGTACTTC.

This chain links TRBV5-4 with TRBJ1-1; 7 bases match TRBD1. This CDR3 region has 15 residues. Germline V gives CDR1 SGHNT, CDR2 YYREEE (reference sequence). V shed 6 bases and J 0 bases; nucleotides not matched to a gene: 8. CDR3 in DNA: TGTGCCAGCACCCCAGGGGGGAGCATGAACACTGAAGCTTTCTTT. Its translation is CASTPGGSMNTEAFF.

The V gene is TRBV11-3, the J gene TRBJ2-5; 7 nucleotides agree with TRBD2. Germline V lookup: CDR1 SGHNT, CDR2 YENEEA. Trimming cost V 5 bases and J 5 bases; bases outside gene matches: 14. This CDR3 spans 16 amino acids. CDR3 loop: CASSPPSAGASETQYF. CDR3 DNA: TGTGCCAGCAGCCCCCCCAGTGCGGGAGCTTCCGAGACCCAGTACTTC.

CDR3 sequence (DNA): TGTGCCAGCAGCTTGGGGACAGGGGGCTCCGGGGCCAACGTCCTGACTTTC. Translation gives CASSLGTGGSGANVLTF. V and J are TRBV5-8 and TRBJ2-6, with 11 bases identical to TRBD1. V dropped 0 bases and J dropped 4; count of bases not matched to a gene: 3. Germline-derived CDR1 and CDR2 are SGHTS and YDEGEE. CDR3 size: 17 residues.

This clone was observed once. The chain has TRBV12-5 and TRBJ2-2; tentatively, D is TRBD1 (5 bases). Germline V lookup: CDR1 LGHNT, CDR2 FRNRAP. V was clipped by 0 bases and J by 1 base, with 6 bases between them. This CDR3 has 15 residues. CDR3 sequence: CASGLVQENTGELFF. The CDR3 DNA follows: TGTGCTAGTGGTTTGGTACAGGAGAACACCGGGGAGCTGTTTTTT.

The table lists this clone with a few counts. The CDR3 protein is CASSLDRTSGSPLHF. CDR3 nucleotide sequence: TGTGCCAGCAGCTTAGATCGAACATCGGGATCACCCCTCCACTTT. V and J are TRBV11-3 and TRBJ1-6; D is ambiguous. The V end lost 0 bases, the J end lost 10 bases, and 13 bases lay between the germline ends. This CDR3 is built from 15 residues. Germline CDR1 reads SGHNT; CDR2 reads YENEEA.

The rearrangement joins TRBV7-8 to TRBJ2-1, with a weak D call TRBD2 (6 bases). Trimming left V 1 base short and J 5 bases short, with 18 bases between. Germline assignment: CDR1 SGHVS and CDR2 FQNEAQ. The CDR3 length is 17 residues. CDR3 nucleotide sequence: TGTGCCAGCAGCTTAGACCGGACTAACCGCTACGACAATGAGCAGTTCTTC. Encoded protein: CASSLDRTNRYDNEQFF. The full variable domain, rest sourced from reference TRBV7-8 and TRBJ2-1, is GAGVSQSPRYKVAKRGQDVALRCDPISGHVSLFWYQQALGQGPEFLTYFQNEAQLDKSGLPSDRFFAERPEGSVSTLKIQRTQQEDSAVYLCASSLDRTNRYDNEQFFGPGTRLTVL.

This chain joins TRBV24-1 and TRBJ2-3; 11 nucleotides align to TRBD1. CDR1 is KGHDR, CDR2 SFDVKD, per germline. Unmatched junction bases numbered 10, after V lost 7 bases and J lost 5 bases. The CDR3 has 16 residues. In DNA, the CDR3 is TGTGCCACCAGCGCAACTGGACAGGGGGCCGGAGATACGCAGTATTTT. Its protein is CATSATGQGAGDTQYF.

The chain joins TRBV6-5 to TRBJ1-2; possible D gene TRBD1, 6 bases. Germline CDR1 reads MNHEY; CDR2 reads SVGAGI. The V and J ends lost 1 base and 8 bases respectively, with 14 bases between them. The CDR3 length is 14 residues. CDR3 in amino acids: CASSYYTGNYGYTF. As DNA, the CDR3 is TGTGCCAGCAGTTACTACACAGGGAATTACGGCTACACCTTC.

This chain connects TRBV6-5 to TRBJ1-2; D not resolved. The CDR3 contains 15 residues. CDR1 is MNHEY and CDR2 is SVGAGI in the germline V gene. V was clipped by 6 bases and J by 0 bases, with 14 bases between them. CDR3 region: CASSFGSLANYGYTF. Written as DNA, the CDR3 is TGTGCCAGCAGCTTCGGGTCTTTAGCTAACTATGGCTACACCTTC.

CDR3 amino acids: CASSLTGYSYNEQFF. As DNA, the CDR3 is TGTGCCAGCAGTTTGACTGGGTACTCCTACAATGAGCAGTTCTTC. V usage is TRBV6-5 and J usage is TRBJ2-1; D is unclear. CDR1 is MNHEY, CDR2 SVGAGI, per germline. There are 15 residues in the CDR3. V dropped 4 bases and J dropped 0 bases, with 10 bases sitting between them.

The chain carries TRBV6-5 and TRBJ1-2; 8 bases are a match to TRBD1. J gave up 5 bases and V 8 bases, and 10 bases lay outside the gene matches. This CDR3 comprises 14 residues. CDR1 is MNHEY and CDR2 is SVGAGI in the germline V gene. CDR3 nucleotide sequence: TGTGCCAGCGGAAAAGGACAGGGAGTTTATGGCTACACCTTC. Translation gives CASGKGQGVYGYTF.

This chain joins TRBV18 and TRBJ1-2; unclear D gene. Trimming removed 0 bases from V and 8 bases from J, with 10 bases in between. The CDR3 extends over 13 amino acids. Looked up from germline, CDR1 is KGHSH and CDR2 is LQKENI. CDR3 in DNA: TGTGCCAGCTCACCACCACTACTGTGGGGCTACACCTTC. It translates to CASSPPLLWGYTF.

A note on this clone: One junction end disagrees with the germline gene, perhaps due to a read error. The V and J genes are TRBV9 and TRBJ1-1; D may be TRBD1 (6 bases). This CDR3 is 15 amino acids long. CDR1 and CDR2 from the germline V gene are SGDLS and YYNGEE. CDR3 coding DNA: TGTGCCAGCAGCGTAGGGGGGGGCCAGACCCCTGAGGCTTTCTTT. As protein: CASSVGGGQTPEAFF.

This rearrangement joins TRBV6-5 to TRBJ1-2, with D uncertain. Trimming left V 0 bases short and J 8 bases short, with 10 bases between. The germline V gene encodes CDR1 MNHEY and CDR2 SVGAGI. The CDR3 totals 13 residues. This CDR3 is CASSYSRVTGYTF. DNA of the CDR3: TGTGCCAGCAGTTACTCCCGGGTAACAGGCTACACCTTC.

The chain is built from TRBV11-3 and TRBJ2-2; a possible D gene is TRBD2 (6 bases). Trimming cost V 3 bases and J 7 bases, with 15 bases left between them. Germline CDR1 reads SGHNT; CDR2 reads YENEEA. The CDR3 has 15 residues. CDR3 sequence reads: CASSFRQGGIGELFF. CDR3 nucleotide sequence: TGTGCCAGCAGCTTTCGCCAGGGAGGAATCGGGGAGCTGTTTTTT.

The CDR3 sequence is CASSPRTSNNSPLHF. For the CDR3, the DNA is TGCGCCAGCAGCCCCAGGACAAGTAATAATTCACCCCTCCACTTT. V usage is TRBV5-1 and J usage is TRBJ1-6; the D gene is possibly TRBD1 (5 bases). V lost 4 bases to trimming and J lost 5 bases, with 13 bases between them. The length of the CDR3 is 15 residues. Germline-derived CDR1 and CDR2 are SGHRS and YFSETQ. The whole variable domain, filled in from reference TRBV5-1 and TRBJ1-6, reads KAGVTQTPRYLIKTRGQQVTLSCSPISGHRSVSWYQQTPGQGLQFLFEYFSETQRNKGNFPGRFSGRQFSNSRSEMNVSTLELGDSALYLCASSPRTSNNSPLHFGNGTRLTVT.

This chain links TRBV2 with TRBJ1-4; D possibly corresponds to TRBD1 (6 bases). Deletions cut 6 bases from V and 8 bases from J, with 19 bases between. The CDR3 runs 15 residues. The V gene's germline CDR1 is SNHLY and CDR2 FYNNEI. CDR3 DNA: TGTGCCAGCAGACCCTCACAGGGCGCATGGGAAAAACTGTTTTTT. This codes for CASRPSQGAWEKLFF.